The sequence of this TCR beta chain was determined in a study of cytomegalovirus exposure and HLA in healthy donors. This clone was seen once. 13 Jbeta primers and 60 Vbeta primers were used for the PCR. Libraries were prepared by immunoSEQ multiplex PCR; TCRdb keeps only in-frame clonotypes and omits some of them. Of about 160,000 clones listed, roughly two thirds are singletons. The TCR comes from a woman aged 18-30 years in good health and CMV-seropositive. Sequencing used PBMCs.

The CDR3 DNA is TGTGCCAGCAGGCCCCCAGGGGGCGAGGAGAAAAAACTGTTTTTT. As protein: CASRPPGGEEKKLFF. The gene calls are TRBV7-8 and TRBJ1-4; 8 bases are shared with TRBD1. The germline V gene encodes CDR1 SGHVS and CDR2 FQNEAQ. The CDR3 is 15 residues long. The trim removed 6 bases at V and 9 bases at J, leaving 12 bases unmatched.